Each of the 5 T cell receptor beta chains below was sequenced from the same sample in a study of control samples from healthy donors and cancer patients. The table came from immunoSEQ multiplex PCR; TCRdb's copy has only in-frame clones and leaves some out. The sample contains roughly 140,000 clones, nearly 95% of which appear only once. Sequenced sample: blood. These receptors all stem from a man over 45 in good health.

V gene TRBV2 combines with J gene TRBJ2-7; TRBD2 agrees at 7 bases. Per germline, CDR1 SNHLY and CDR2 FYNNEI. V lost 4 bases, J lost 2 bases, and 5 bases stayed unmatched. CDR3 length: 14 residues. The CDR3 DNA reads TGTGCCAGCAGTGTCGGACTAGGAGCCTACGAGCAGTACTTC. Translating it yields CASSVGLGAYEQYF. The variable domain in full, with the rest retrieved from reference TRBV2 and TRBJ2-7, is EPEVTQTPSHQVTQMGQEVILRCVPISNHLYFYWYRQILGQKVEFLVSFYNNEISEKSEIFDDQFSVERPDGSNFTLKIRSTKLEDSAMYFCASSVGLGAYEQYFGPGTRLTVT.

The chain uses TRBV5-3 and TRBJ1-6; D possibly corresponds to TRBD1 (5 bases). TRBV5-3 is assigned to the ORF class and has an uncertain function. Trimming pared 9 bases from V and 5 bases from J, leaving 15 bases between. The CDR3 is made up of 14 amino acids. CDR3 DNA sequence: TGTGCCAAAAGTAATGGAGGGGATAATTCACCCCTCCACTTT. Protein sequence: CAKSNGGDNSPLHF.

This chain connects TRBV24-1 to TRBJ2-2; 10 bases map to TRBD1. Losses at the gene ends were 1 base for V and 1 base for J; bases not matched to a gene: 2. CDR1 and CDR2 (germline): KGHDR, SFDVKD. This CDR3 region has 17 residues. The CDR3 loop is CATSDLWDRGNTGELFF. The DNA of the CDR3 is TGTGCCACCAGTGATTTATGGGACAGGGGGAACACCGGGGAGCTGTTTTTT.

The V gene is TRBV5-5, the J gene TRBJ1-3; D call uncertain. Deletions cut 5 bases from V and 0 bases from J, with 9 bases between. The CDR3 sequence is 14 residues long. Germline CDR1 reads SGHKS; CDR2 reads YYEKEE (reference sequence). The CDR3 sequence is CASRTGSSGNTIYF. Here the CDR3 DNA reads TGTGCCAGCAGAACTGGGAGCTCTGGAAACACCATATATTTT.

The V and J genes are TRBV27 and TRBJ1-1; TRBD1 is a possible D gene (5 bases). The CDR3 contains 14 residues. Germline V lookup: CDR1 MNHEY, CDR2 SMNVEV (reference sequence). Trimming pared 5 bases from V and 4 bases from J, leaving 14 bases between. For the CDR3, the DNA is TGTGCCAGCAGTCCCGACTTGGGGGGCACTGAAGCTTTCTTT. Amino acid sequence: CASSPDLGGTEAFF.